Presented here are 26 T cell receptor beta chains from one specimen sequenced in a study of shared clonotypes between healthy human individuals. Terminally differentiated effector memory CD45RA+ cells were excluded by CCR7 positive selection of CD45RO-negative cells. TCRdb's table, derived via immunoSEQ multiplex PCR, lists solely in-frame clones and lacks some. Of approximately 1.9 million clones listed, 85% to 95% were seen once; the top ten hold more than 1.5%. The sample was naive CD8+ T cells from PBMCs. All receptors come from a man between 18 and 29 years old in good health. Some clones in this sample may be carry-over from other donors' samples.

The rearrangement uses TRBV9 and TRBJ2-2; TRBD1 matches at 7 bases. With 2 bases clipped from V and 5 bases from J, the junction kept 9 bases outside the gene matches. This CDR3 region has 16 residues. The germline V gene encodes CDR1 SGDLS and CDR2 YYNGEE. In DNA form, the CDR3 reads TGTGCCAGCAGCGTGCCACAGGGGCGATTAACCGGGGAGCTGTTTTTT. This codes for CASSVPQGRLTGELFF.

This clone has a single count. V is TRBV29-1 and J is TRBJ2-7; tentative D call: TRBD2 (6 bases). Germline lookup yields CDR1 SQVTM and CDR2 ANQGSEA. V was trimmed by 2 bases and J by 2 bases, leaving 16 bases between them. This CDR3 has 15 residues. The DNA for the CDR3 is TGCAGCGTTGAAACCGGGACTGGCGCGACCTACGAGCAGTACTTC. It is translated as CSVETGTGATYEQYF.

The chain employs TRBV7-8 and TRBJ1-5, with a weak D call TRBD1 (6 bases). Trimming removed 5 bases at V and 2 bases at J, with 13 bases between. Germline V lookup: CDR1 SGHVS, CDR2 FQNEAQ. The CDR3 has 15 amino acids. The CDR3 region has the DNA TGTGCCAGCAGCGGGTCACAGGGCCGCAATCAGCCCCAGCATTTT. It specifies CASSGSQGRNQPQHF.

The chain carries TRBV4-1 and TRBJ2-7, with 13 bases identical to TRBD2. The CDR3 sequence is 14 residues long. Germline V gene data show CDR1 as MGHRA and CDR2 as YSYEKL. V dropped 6 bases and J dropped 4; count of bases not matched to a gene: 3. The CDR3 DNA sequence: TGCGCCAGCAGTCGGACTAGCGGGAGTTACGAGCAGTACTTC. The encoded protein is CASSRTSGSYEQYF.

This clone was seen a handful of times. The V gene is TRBV19, the J gene TRBJ1-1; D not certain. This CDR3 has 12 amino acids. Trimming cost V 6 bases and J 3 bases, with 8 bases left between them. From germline, CDR1 is LNHDA and CDR2 SQIVND (reference sequence). The CDR3 DNA sequence: TGTGCCAGTAGCCCGGGCTACACTGAAGCTTTCTTT. It encodes CASSPGYTEAFF.

The V gene is TRBV6-1, the J gene TRBJ2-1; D may match TRBD1 or TRBD2 (6 bases each). This CDR3 has 15 residues. Germline V gene sequence: CDR1 MNHNS, CDR2 SASEGT. Between the trimmed V and J ends, which lost 5 bases and 9 bases, there was a span of 20 bases. CDR3: CASSPPGLGAGEQFF. CDR3 DNA: TGTGCCAGCAGTCCCCCGGGACTGGGGGCGGGTGAGCAGTTCTTC.

On this clone itself: The same CDR3 arises from other DNA sequences in this sample as well. This chain links TRBV28 with TRBJ2-1; D is ambiguous. The germline V gene encodes CDR1 MDHEN and CDR2 SYDVKM. V lost 5 bases and J 5 bases, leaving 4 bases between the germline ends. This CDR3 is built from 11 residues. CDR3 in amino acids: CASSPDNEQFF. DNA for the CDR3: TGTGCCAGCAGTCCCGACAATGAGCAGTTCTTC.

The chain is built from TRBV7-3 and TRBJ2-2, with 9 bases identical to TRBD1. In germline, CDR1 is SGHTA, CDR2 FQGTGA. V lost 5 bases to trimming and J lost 1 base; unmatched junction nucleotides: 2. CDR3 length: 15 residues. This chain's CDR3 is CASSPGQGNTGELFF. The DNA of the CDR3 is TGTGCCAGCAGCCCGGGACAGGGGAACACCGGGGAGCTGTTTTTT.

This rearrangement joins TRBV7-9 to TRBJ2-1, with TRBD2 identical over 11 bases. The CDR3 is 18 residues long. The germline V gene encodes CDR1 SEHNR and CDR2 FQNEAQ (reference sequence). V shed 4 bases and J 3 bases; nucleotides not matched to a gene: 11. CDR3 nucleotides: TGTGCCAGCAGCTCGCCACGCCAACTAGCGGGGGACTACAATGAGCAGTTCTTC. Amino acids: CASSSPRQLAGDYNEQFF.

This chain uses TRBV10-3 with TRBJ2-3; 8 nucleotides align to TRBD2. Germline values: CDR1 ENHRY, CDR2 SYGVKD. The CDR3 length is 14 residues. The junction had 14 bases not matched to a gene; V was cut back by 11 bases and J by 7 bases. CDR3 amino acids: CASGGGGNLNTQYF. CDR3 sequence (DNA): TGTGCCTCCGGGGGGGGAGGGAACCTTAATACGCAGTATTTT.

On this clone itself: Other DNA sequences in this specimen translate into the identical CDR3. The genes are TRBV5-1 and TRBJ1-5, with no clear D. CDR1 is SGHRS, CDR2 YFSETQ, per germline. The CDR3 extends over 14 amino acids. V was trimmed by 4 bases and J by 4 bases, leaving 12 bases between them. CDR3 coding DNA: TGCGCCAGCAGCCCCGGACGGGATAATCAGCCCCAGCATTTT. This sequence encodes CASSPGRDNQPQHF.

V is TRBV30 and J is TRBJ2-7, with TRBD2 matching over 13 bases. Germline V gene data show CDR1 as GTSNPN and CDR2 as SVGIG (reference sequence). The CDR3 has 16 residues. The V and J ends lost 0 bases and 5 bases, in that order; junction bases with no gene match: 7. DNA for the CDR3: TGTGCCTGGAGTGTAGGACTAGCGGGAGTGGGGGACGAGCAGTACTTC. Translating it yields CAWSVGLAGVGDEQYF.

The rearrangement joins TRBV6-5 to TRBJ1-2, with D hard to call. V lost 4 bases and J 4 bases, leaving 16 bases between the germline ends. CDR3 length: 15 amino acids. Germline values: CDR1 MNHEY, CDR2 SVGAGI. The CDR3 bases are TGTGCCAGCAGTTTAGTGGCAGGCAACTTCTATGGCTACACCTTC. Translated: CASSLVAGNFYGYTF.

This chain links TRBV27 with TRBJ2-7; TRBD1 matches 9 bases. The CDR3 extends over 16 amino acids. J lost 3 bases, V lost 4 bases, and 10 bases had no gene match. CDR1 and CDR2 from the germline V gene are MNHEY and SMNVEV (reference sequence). The CDR3 DNA reads as TGTGCCAGCAGTTACTCGACAGGGGGAAGGATCTACGAGCAGTACTTC. As protein: CASSYSTGGRIYEQYF.

Concerning this clone itself: This CDR3 is also generated by other DNA sequences in the sample. The rearrangement links TRBV19 to TRBJ2-7; D unclear. The germline V gene has CDR1 LNHDA and CDR2 SQIVND (reference sequence). V was shortened by 3 bases and J by 0 bases, with 3 bases between the two germline ends. The CDR3 loop spans 12 amino acids. In DNA form, the CDR3 reads TGTGCCAGTAGTATTAGCTCCTACGAGCAGTACTTC. It is translated as CASSISSYEQYF.

This rearrangement joins TRBV6-5 to TRBJ2-7, with unresolved D. Germline CDR1 MNHEY, CDR2 SVGAGI. CDR3 length equals 16 residues. V dropped 0 bases and J dropped 4 bases, with 16 bases sitting between them. CDR3 loop: CASSYSGSSSLYEQYF. The CDR3 DNA reads TGTGCCAGCAGTTACTCGGGCAGCTCTTCACTTTACGAGCAGTACTTC.

The chain carries TRBV30 and TRBJ2-7; 7 positions agree with TRBD2. After removal of 4 bases from V and 3 bases from J, the junction contained 15 bases not matched to a gene. Germline V CDR1 and CDR2: GTSNPN, SVGIG (reference sequence). The CDR3 has 16 residues. CDR3 region: CAWTRSPGLRNYEQYF. For the CDR3, the DNA is TGTGCCTGGACCCGTTCCCCGGGACTACGAAACTACGAGCAGTACTTC. Using reference TRBV30 and TRBJ2-7 for the parts outside the CDR3, the full variable domain is SQTIHQWPATLVQPVGSPLSLECTVEGTSNPNLYWYRQAAGRGLQLLFYSVGIGQISSEVPQNLSASRPQDRQFILSSKKLLLSDSGFYLCAWTRSPGLRNYEQYFGPGTRLTVT.

J is TRBJ2-1 and V is TRBV7-6; 8 positions match TRBD1. This CDR3 region has 13 residues. CDR1 SGHVS and CDR2 FNYEAQ come from the germline V gene. The junction had 6 bases not matched to a gene; V was cut back by 5 bases and J by 9 bases. The CDR3 nucleotides are TGTGCCAGCAGCCCGGGACAGGCCAGTGAGCAGTTCTTC. Amino acids: CASSPGQASEQFF. Variable domain in full (rest from reference TRBV7-6 and TRBJ2-1): GAGVSQSPRYKVTKRGQDVALRCDPISGHVSLYWYRQALGQGPEFLTYFNYEAQQDKSGLPNDRFSAERPEGSISTLTIQRTEQRDSAMYRCASSPGQASEQFFGPGTRLTVL.

This clone was observed a single time. This chain uses TRBV7-9 with TRBJ2-1; D call uncertain. Trimming took 5 bases from V and 3 from J, leaving 14 bases between them. The CDR3 consists of 15 residues. From germline, CDR1 is SEHNR and CDR2 FQNEAQ (reference sequence). The CDR3 DNA reads as TGTGCCAGCAGCCCCCGGGCAGGAGTCTACAATGAGCAGTTCTTC. This encodes CASSPRAGVYNEQFF. Supplemented by reference TRBV7-9 and TRBJ2-1, the full variable domain reads DTGVSQNPRHKITKRGQNVTFRCDPISEHNRLYWYRQTLGQGPEFLTYFQNEAQLEKSRLLSDRFSAERPKGSFSTLEIQRTEQGDSAMYLCASSPRAGVYNEQFFGPGTRLTVL.

The chain couples TRBV29-1 to TRBJ2-2; a possible D gene is TRBD1 (6 bases). CDR1 is SQVTM and CDR2 is ANQGSEA in the germline V gene. The V and J ends lost 2 bases and 6 bases respectively, with 16 bases between them. The CDR3 extends over 15 amino acids. The CDR3 sequence: CSVEYADRPAGELFF. CDR3 DNA: TGCAGCGTTGAATATGCCGACAGGCCAGCCGGGGAGCTGTTTTTT.

This clone appeared once. V and J are TRBV28 and TRBJ1-5, with D tentatively TRBD1 (5 bases). Germline CDR1 is MDHEN and CDR2 is SYDVKM. CDR3 length equals 14 residues. Trimming stripped 8 bases from V and 7 bases from J, with 18 bases between. CDR3: CASAGRGVEQPQHF. The CDR3 DNA reads TGTGCCAGCGCGGGGAGGGGCGTAGAACAGCCCCAGCATTTT.

This sequence joins TRBV9 and TRBJ1-4; D not certain. V lost 7 bases and J lost 6, with 13 bases in between. The CDR3 contains 13 residues. Germline values: CDR1 SGDLS, CDR2 YYNGEE. For the CDR3, the DNA is TGTGCCAGCTCCATATCCGGAGATGAAAAACTGTTTTTT. Protein product: CASSISGDEKLFF.

In its sample, this clone was seen once. The V call is TRBV29-1, the J call TRBJ2-3; TRBD2 is a possible D gene (5 bases). The length of the CDR3 is 18 residues. The germline V and J ends were trimmed by 0 bases and 2 bases, with 21 bases remaining between them. The germline V gene has CDR1 SQVTM and CDR2 ANQGSEA. CDR3 in DNA: TGCAGCGTTGAAGATCAGTCCCCGCGGGTAGCCAACACAGATACGCAGTATTTT. Protein: CSVEDQSPRVANTDTQYF.

This clone was detected once. CDR3 loop: CASSLTAGIYEQYF. As DNA, the CDR3 is TGTGCCAGCAGTTTAACAGCAGGGATCTACGAGCAGTACTTC. V gene TRBV28 combines with J gene TRBJ2-7; the D gene is possibly TRBD1 (5 bases). V lost 2 bases and J 3 bases, leaving 11 bases between the germline ends. The CDR3 loop spans 14 amino acids. CDR1 is MDHEN and CDR2 is SYDVKM in the germline V gene.

This sequence joins TRBV11-3 and TRBJ2-1; the match to TRBD2 covers 9 bases. CDR3 size: 16 residues. V lost 2 bases, J lost 9 bases, and 11 bases stayed unmatched. Germline V gene sequence: CDR1 SGHNT, CDR2 YENEEA. CDR3: CASSLRSGRSQGEQFF. DNA of the CDR3: TGTGCCAGCAGCTTAAGGAGCGGGAGGTCCCAAGGTGAGCAGTTCTTC.

V is TRBV11-2 and J is TRBJ2-7; either TRBD1 or TRBD2 may fit D (5 bases each). From germline, CDR1 is SGHAT and CDR2 FQNNGV. The CDR3 covers 15 residues. Between the trimmed V and J ends, which lost 4 bases and 0 bases, there was a span of 13 bases. This chain's CDR3 is CASSWGRVSSYEQYF. Here the CDR3 DNA reads TGTGCCAGCAGCTGGGGACGGGTGAGCTCCTACGAGCAGTACTTC.